Reported below is one T cell receptor beta chain. What it binds is unknown. The sample is drawn from a study of cytomegalovirus exposure and HLA in healthy donors. Overall study: About 84% of some 390 genotyped donors fell in the Caucasian-associated ancestry cluster. Study-wide results and caveats: A later examination showed that TCR association rates differed by HLA locus, with DRB1 most and HLA-C fewest. Among donors in an Asian-associated ancestry cluster, a later analysis reportedly found fewer N-insertions than the approximately 670-donor mean.

Despite likely unrecorded immune exposures, the donors were nominally healthy at the time of sampling. The CDR3 is 14 amino acids. V was trimmed by 3 bases and J by 0 bases, leaving 7 bases between them. Germline assignment: CDR1 SGHDT and CDR2 YYEEEE. This PCR relied on a set of 60 Vbeta primers and 13 Jbeta primers. Assay used: immunoSEQ multiplex PCR; TCRdb lists only in-frame clones, some missing. Among about 160,000 clones listed, around 80% were seen once. Sequenced sample: PBMCs. The sequence was collected from a woman between 50 and 59 years old in good health and CMV-seropositive. This chain links TRBV5-6 with TRBJ2-4, with D maybe TRBD2 (5 bases). The CDR3 sequence is CASSYGLAKNIQYF. The DNA of the CDR3 is TGTGCCAGCAGCTACGGACTAGCCAAAAACATTCAGTACTTC.